This passage covers 20 T cell receptor beta chains from one sample sequenced in a study of cytomegalovirus exposure and HLA in healthy donors. The PCR employed 60 Vbeta primers together with 13 Jbeta primers. Repertoires were generated with immunoSEQ multiplex PCR, while TCRdb's copy carries only in-frame clones and drops some. Found here are 160,000 or so clones, roughly four fifths of them singletons; the top ten hold approximately 1.4%. The source material was PBMCs. These receptors were obtained from a man between 60 and 70 years old in good health and CMV-seronegative.

The chain uses TRBV5-4 and TRBJ2-5; 8 bases map to TRBD1. V lost 4 bases and J lost 5; bases outside the gene matches: 7. Per the germline V gene, CDR1 is SGHNT and CDR2 is YYREEE (reference sequence). This CDR3 comprises 14 residues. The CDR3 coding sequence is TGTGCCAGCAGCCGCGGGACAGGTGGGGAGACCCAGTACTTC. Its protein product is CASSRGTGGETQYF.

As regards this clone: Other DNA sequences of this sample code for an identical CDR3. J is TRBJ2-4 and V is TRBV29-1; 7 bases are a match to TRBD1. The length of the CDR3 is 17 residues. Germline CDR1 SQVTM, CDR2 ANQGSEA. The ends lost 4 bases at V and 0 bases at J; junction bases unmatched: 12. The CDR3 sequence: CSVVGTPRGLAKNIQYF. The DNA of the CDR3 is TGCAGCGTTGTAGGGACACCTAGGGGGCTAGCCAAAAACATTCAGTACTTC. The variable domain in full, completed from reference TRBV29-1 and TRBJ2-4, reads SAVISQKPSRDICQRGTSLTIQCQVDSQVTMMFWYRQQPGQSLTLIATANQGSEATYESGFVIDKFPISRPNLTFSTLTVSNMSPEDSSIYLCSVVGTPRGLAKNIQYFGAGTRLSVL.

The chain joins TRBV5-1 to TRBJ2-2, with 10 positions matching TRBD2. V lost 1 base to trimming and J lost 4 bases; unmatched junction nucleotides: 10. This CDR3 is 18 amino acids long. The V gene's germline CDR1 is SGHRS and CDR2 YFSETQ. The CDR3 spells CASSLIGLAGVGTGELFF. CDR3 nucleotides: TGCGCCAGCAGCTTGATCGGGCTAGCGGGAGTGGGCACCGGGGAGCTGTTTTTT. The variable domain in full, with the rest retrieved from reference TRBV5-1 and TRBJ2-2, is KAGVTQTPRYLIKTRGQQVTLSCSPISGHRSVSWYQQTPGQGLQFLFEYFSETQRNKGNFPGRFSGRQFSNSRSEMNVSTLELGDSALYLCASSLIGLAGVGTGELFFGEGSRLTVL.

In DNA, the CDR3 is TGCGCCAGCAGCCAGGTCCTCTTGAGTGTCAGCGTAGGCAATCAGCCCCAGCATTTT. It is translated as CASSQVLLSVSVGNQPQHF. The rearrangement uses TRBV4-3 and TRBJ1-5; D not resolved. Germline-derived CDR1 and CDR2 are LGHNA and YSLEER. The CDR3 covers 19 residues. Trimming took 3 bases from V and 2 from J, leaving 23 bases between them.

Here the CDR3 DNA reads TGCGCCAGCAGTCTTAGCGGGGGGGCTAACAATGAGCAGTTCTTC. Translated: CASSLSGGANNEQFF. This rearrangement joins TRBV5-1 to TRBJ2-1, with 11 bases aligning to TRBD2. The V gene end was trimmed by 5 bases and the J gene end by 5 bases; junction bases not matched to a gene: 6. The CDR3 totals 15 residues. Germline V gene sequence: CDR1 SGHRS, CDR2 YFSETQ.

The gene calls are TRBV27 and TRBJ2-3, with TRBD1 matching over 9 bases. The CDR3 runs 19 residues. Germline V gene sequence: CDR1 MNHEY, CDR2 SMNVEV (reference sequence). Germline trimming cut 2 bases from V and 5 bases from J; bases unmatched to any gene: 17. CDR3 bases: TGTGCCAGCAGTTTAGGGACAGGGCAGCTAGCGGAGAGAGGAGATACGCAGTATTTT. Amino acid sequence: CASSLGTGQLAERGDTQYF.

The rearrangement uses TRBV18 and TRBJ2-7; D is possibly TRBD1 (6 bases). The germline CDR1 and CDR2 sequences are KGHSH and LQKENI. Trimming took 5 bases from V and 2 from J, leaving 10 bases between them. The CDR3 length is 13 residues. The CDR3 loop reads CASSGPGAYEQYF. The DNA of the CDR3 is TGTGCCAGCTCAGGACCAGGGGCCTACGAGCAGTACTTC. Full variable domain (rest looked up from reference TRBV18 and TRBJ2-7): NAGVMQNPRHLVRRRGQEARLRCSPMKGHSHVYWYRQLPEEGLKFMVYLQKENIIDESGMPKERFSAEFPKEGPSILRIQQVVRGDSAAYFCASSGPGAYEQYFGPGTRLTVT.

This chain links TRBV5-4 with TRBJ1-1; D uncertain. Germline V CDR1 and CDR2: SGHNT, YYREEE (reference sequence). This CDR3 has 13 amino acids. Trimming shortened V by 0 bases and J by 6 bases, and 9 bases separated the two germline ends. Here the CDR3 DNA reads TGTGCCAGCAGCTTGGTCGGTATGGCTGAAGCTTTCTTT. This sequence encodes CASSLVGMAEAFF.

This clone has just one count. This rearrangement joins TRBV9 to TRBJ2-5, with D possibly being TRBD1 (5 bases). CDR1 and CDR2 from the germline V gene are SGDLS and YYNGEE. The CDR3 has 14 residues. Trimming removed 4 bases from V and 4 bases from J, with 14 bases in between. Here the CDR3 DNA reads TGTGCCAGCAGCATTGACAGCTTAACAGAGACCCAGTACTTC. Protein sequence: CASSIDSLTETQYF.

This sequence joins TRBV5-3 and TRBJ2-5; TRBD1 agrees at 7 bases. TRBV5-3 counts as an open reading frame of uncertain function. The CDR3 consists of 16 residues. Trimming took 3 bases from V and 1 from J; bases not matched to a gene: 9. DNA for the CDR3: TGTGCCAGAAGCTCCCGGGACAGTTATACCCAAGAGACCCAGTACTTC. This gives the protein CARSSRDSYTQETQYF.

CDR3 bases: TGCGCCAGCAGCTTGGCTGCGCGGGAGTTCTTC. It codes for CASSLAAREFF. The V gene is TRBV5-1, the J gene TRBJ2-1; a possible D gene is TRBD2 (5 bases). Germline V gives CDR1 SGHRS, CDR2 YFSETQ. The CDR3 spans 11 residues. V was clipped by 0 bases and J by 14 bases, with 9 bases between them.

This clone was seen only once. CDR3 loop: CAWRRTRSGEKLFF. The DNA for the CDR3 is TGTGCCTGGAGGAGGACACGGTCAGGGGAAAAACTGTTTTTT. The chain employs TRBV30 and TRBJ1-4, with TRBD1 as a possible D gene (5 bases). The CDR3 runs to 14 residues. V was trimmed by 3 bases and J by 8 bases, leaving 16 bases between them. CDR1 is GTSNPN, CDR2 SVGIG, per germline (reference sequence). Variable domain in full (rest from reference TRBV30 and TRBJ1-4): SQTIHQWPATLVQPVGSPLSLECTVEGTSNPNLYWYRQAAGRGLQLLFYSVGIGQISSEVPQNLSASRPQDRQFILSSKKLLLSDSGFYLCAWRRTRSGEKLFFGSGTQLSVL.

This sequence joins TRBV5-6 and TRBJ2-5; D remains unclear. The CDR3 spans 15 residues. From germline, CDR1 is SGHDT and CDR2 YYEEEE. Trimming left V 4 bases short and J 2 bases short, with 15 bases between. The CDR3, as DNA: TGTGCCAGCAGCCATCGGGTCCCCACTCAAGAGACCCAGTACTTC. Translated, it gives CASSHRVPTQETQYF.

For this clone: Germline is not matched at one junction end, which may reflect a read error. The genes are TRBV7-9 and TRBJ1-2; possible D gene TRBD1, 6 bases. Germline lookup yields CDR1 SEHNR and CDR2 FQNEAQ (reference sequence). The CDR3 has 15 amino acids. CDR3 region: CASSLLGQPLYGHTF. The CDR3 bases are TGTGCCAGCAGCCTACTAGGACAGCCTCTCTATGGCCACACCTTC.

The chain is built from TRBV19 and TRBJ2-7; 9 bases agree with TRBD1. V shed 4 bases and J 3 bases; nucleotides not matched to a gene: 4. Germline values: CDR1 LNHDA, CDR2 SQIVND (reference sequence). The CDR3 is 14 residues long. The CDR3 sequence is CASSKPGQGYEQYF. CDR3 in DNA: TGTGCCAGTAGTAAGCCGGGACAGGGCTACGAGCAGTACTTC.

V is TRBV2 and J is TRBJ1-2, with 7 bases aligning to TRBD1. The ends lost 4 bases at V and 5 bases at J; junction bases unmatched: 4. Germline values: CDR1 SNHLY, CDR2 FYNNEI. This CDR3 contains 13 residues. The CDR3 reads CASSGDSKYGYTF. CDR3 bases: TGTGCCAGCAGTGGGGACAGCAAATATGGCTACACCTTC.

The chain joins TRBV6-5 to TRBJ1-1; perhaps TRBD1 as D (6 bases). CDR3 size: 15 residues. The germline gives CDR1 MNHEY, CDR2 SVGAGI. Between the trimmed V and J ends, which lost 3 bases and 5 bases, there was a span of 16 bases. CDR3 sequence: CASSYQGRRTTEAFF. The CDR3 coding sequence is TGTGCCAGCAGTTATCAGGGGCGGAGAACAACTGAAGCTTTCTTT.

This chain connects TRBV6-5 to TRBJ2-1; 11 bases align to TRBD2. Germline V gene data show CDR1 as MNHEY and CDR2 as SVGAGI. This CDR3 comprises 16 residues. Losses at the gene ends were 0 bases for V and 8 bases for J; bases not matched to a gene: 6. The CDR3 here is CASSYSIAGGPDEQFF. The CDR3 DNA is TGTGCCAGCAGTTACTCGATAGCGGGAGGGCCGGATGAGCAGTTCTTC.

V is TRBV5-1 and J is TRBJ1-1; D not resolved. Germline values: CDR1 SGHRS, CDR2 YFSETQ. Trimming pared 0 bases from V and 4 bases from J, leaving 10 bases between. The CDR3 length is 14 residues. CDR3 nucleotide sequence: TGCGCCAGCAGCTTGGACGGGTTGGGCACTGAAGCTTTCTTT. It is translated as CASSLDGLGTEAFF.

The rearrangement joins TRBV5-1 to TRBJ2-1; D perhaps matches TRBD1 (5 bases). The germline V gene has CDR1 SGHRS and CDR2 YFSETQ. V lost 4 bases, J lost 10 bases, and 30 bases lay in between. The CDR3 consists of 18 residues. CDR3 region: CASSLLATGRTTLLEQFF. CDR3 DNA: TGCGCCAGCAGCCTTTTAGCCACTGGACGGACAACCCTGTTGGAGCAGTTCTTC.